This TCR beta chain was identified during a study of T cell changes during pregnancy in multiple sclerosis (dated by TCRdb to the late 2010s). In terms of the full investigation: The study examined how the T cell repertoire changed over the course of pregnancy in women with multiple sclerosis.

A remark on this clone: Its target antigen remains unknown. No much larger clone is present one base from it, and per-base qualities are unavailable.

The germline V gene (reference sequence) yields LNHNV for CDR1 and YYDKDF for CDR2. Here V drops 4 bases and J drops 5 bases, and the junction holds 10 bases not matched to any gene. Inclusive of the bounding cysteine and phenylalanine, the CDR3 is 15 residues long. Only CDR3 DNA remains: 45 bases, in frame from the first base. Library preparation used the immunoSEQ multiplex PCR assay. Entries here come from immuneACCESS through TCRdb and include only in-frame sequences with V and J called. Some clones fail to appear in such tables; in the studies checked, an unresolved V gene covers under half of the shortfall, and the cause of the remainder is unknown. Within this sample are 42,000 or so clones, with 90% to 95% of them counted one time only. The top ten constitute roughly 8.3% of the sample.

The source of this sequence is a female donor with multiple sclerosis, enrolled in a pregnancy study. Rearrangement joined TRBV15 to TRBJ2-5; a stretch of 7 junction bases matches TRBD2. The sample consisted of CD8+ T cells from peripheral blood mononuclear cells, taken in the third trimester of pregnancy. In nucleotides, the sequence is TGTGCCACCAGCAATCCGGGGAGGGTGTCGGAGACCCAGTACTTC. Its protein product is CATSNPGRVSETQYF.